Listed below are T cell receptor beta chains from one sample, sequenced in a study of blood T cell repertoires in COVID-19. Libraries were prepared by immunoSEQ multiplex PCR; TCRdb keeps only in-frame clonotypes and omits some of them. The data contain approximately 200,000 clones, about nine tenths of them singletons. Material for sequencing was peripheral blood. Every receptor here comes from a man aged 70-80 years with active or convalescent COVID-19. Each CDR3 is given with its conserved first and last residue. Each record gives: V gene, clone size, J gene, D gene, CDR3 protein, CDR3 DNA. D genes are given only for firm matches. The size entry is marked missing in some rows and otherwise reads once, few, many or a size class.

TRBV7-2	.	TRBJ2-5	.	CASSLGARETQYF	TGTGCCAGCAGCTTGGGGGCGAGAGAGACCCAGTACTTC
TRBV5-1	.	TRBJ2-3	.	CASSWVGGDTQYF	TGCGCCAGCAGCTGGGTGGGGGGTGATACGCAGTATTTT
TRBV28	.	TRBJ1-3	TRBD1	CASKLQGAGNTIYF	TGTGCCAGCAAACTACAGGGGGCCGGAAACACCATATATTTT
TRBV13	.	TRBJ1-2	TRBD1	CASSARTGGIYGYTF	TGTGCCAGCAGCGCTAGGACAGGGGGCATCTATGGCTACACCTTC
TRBV27	.	TRBJ1-5	TRBD1	CASSAGTETNQPQHF	TGTGCCAGCAGTGCCGGGACAGAGACGAATCAGCCCCAGCATTTT
TRBV2	.	TRBJ1-2	TRBD1	CASMRTGGLEGYTF	TGTGCCAGCATGAGGACAGGGGGCTTGGAAGGCTACACCTTC
TRBV27	.	TRBJ2-7	.	CASSPGGIREQYF	TGTGCCAGCAGTCCCGGCGGGATTCGCGAGCAGTACTTC
TRBV27	once	TRBJ1-4	.	CASSLKTAGSFNEKLFF	TGTGCCAGCAGTTTAAAAACGGCGGGCAGCTTTAATGAAAAACTGTTTTTT
TRBV12-3/TRBV12-4	.	TRBJ1-1	.	CASSLSLNTEAFF	TGTGCCAGCAGTTTGAGCCTGAACACTGAAGCTTTCTTT
TRBV2	.	TRBJ2-1	TRBD1	CASSSPGQGYNEQFF	TGTGCCAGCAGTTCCCCGGGACAGGGGTACAATGAGCAGTTCTTC
TRBV6-5	.	TRBJ1-5	.	CASSRGRNQPQHF	TGTGCCAGCAGCAGGGGCCGCAATCAGCCCCAGCATTTT
TRBV29-1	.	TRBJ2-1	TRBD2	CSVASLAGGLDEQFF	TGCAGCGTTGCTTCCTTAGCGGGGGGCCTCGATGAGCAGTTCTTC
TRBV6-1	.	TRBJ1-6	.	CASSENTGYHNSPLHF	TGTGCCAGCAGTGAAAACACAGGGTACCATAATTCACCCCTCCACTTT
TRBV3-1/TRBV3-2	.	TRBJ2-7	.	CASSQGQGSSYEQYF	TGTGCCAGCAGCCAAGGGCAGGGGAGCTCCTACGAGCAGTACTTC
TRBV5-1	.	TRBJ1-1	.	CASSYQGFDTEAFF	TGCGCCAGCAGCTACCAGGGGTTCGACACTGAAGCTTTCTTT
TRBV6-6	.	TRBJ2-7	.	CASSYSVAAGSEQYF	TGTGCCAGCAGTTACTCAGTCGCCGCGGGGAGCGAGCAGTACTTC
TRBV5-8	.	TRBJ2-7	TRBD1	CASSLGTGGYEQYF	TGTGCCAGCAGCTTGGGTACAGGGGGGTACGAGCAGTACTTC
TRBV7-9	.	TRBJ1-5	.	CASSPNRPNQPQHF	TGTGCCAGCAGTCCTAACAGGCCAAATCAGCCCCAGCATTTT
TRBV6-1	once	TRBJ2-7	TRBD1	CASSDTGGAYEQYF	TGTGCCAGCAGTGACACAGGGGGCGCGTACGAGCAGTACTTC
TRBV9	.	TRBJ2-1	TRBD2	CASSVELAGDNEQFF	TGTGCCAGCAGCGTAGAACTAGCGGGGGACAATGAGCAGTTCTTC
TRBV28	.	TRBJ2-7	TRBD1	CASRSGQGDEQYF	TGTGCCAGCAGGTCGGGACAGGGGGACGAGCAGTACTTC
TRBV4-1	.	TRBJ2-1	.	CASSQVYNEQFF	TGCGCCAGCAGCCAAGTTTATAATGAGCAGTTCTTC
TRBV18	.	TRBJ1-3	TRBD1	CASSPGPGQAGNTIYF	TGTGCCAGCTCACCCGGACCGGGACAGGCTGGAAACACCATATATTTT
TRBV6-5	.	TRBJ1-5	.	CASSPTVGANQPQHF	TGTGCCAGCAGTCCCACCGTGGGGGCAAATCAGCCCCAGCATTTT
TRBV28	.	TRBJ2-7	.	CASSPGSTFYEQYF	TGTGCCAGCAGTCCAGGGTCTACTTTCTACGAGCAGTACTTC
TRBV19	once	TRBJ2-5	.	CASSRVHRETQYF	TGTGCCAGTTCGAGGGTCCACCGAGAGACCCAGTACTTC
TRBV18	.	TRBJ1-2	.	CASSPLQGTYGYTF	TGTGCCAGCTCACCTTTACAGGGCACCTATGGCTACACCTTC
TRBV30	.	TRBJ1-1	TRBD1	CAWNSGQGRNTEAFF	TGTGCCTGGAACAGCGGACAGGGCCGAAACACTGAAGCTTTCTTT
TRBV18	.	TRBJ2-4	TRBD1	CASSAQDRGFRDIQYF	TGTGCCAGCTCAGCGCAGGACAGGGGTTTTCGAGACATTCAGTACTTC
TRBV19	.	TRBJ2-3	TRBD2	CASSTDGGGTDTQYF	TGTGCCAGTAGTACGGACGGGGGGGGCACAGATACGCAGTATTTT
TRBV23-1	.	TRBJ1-3	TRBD1	CASKDRGFGNTIYF	TGCGCCAGCAAGGACAGGGGGTTTGGAAACACCATATATTTT
TRBV28	.	TRBJ2-7	TRBD2	CASSFPMGISGGTSYEQYF	TGTGCCAGCAGTTTCCCCATGGGGATTAGCGGGGGAACATCCTACGAGCAGTACTTC
TRBV19	few	TRBJ1-1	TRBD1	CASRGQGSVEAFF	TGTGCCAGTAGGGGACAGGGATCGGTTGAAGCTTTCTTT
TRBV19	.	TRBJ1-5	.	CASSIEVDTIYSNQPQHF	TGTGCCAGTAGTATAGAGGTTGACACCATATATAGCAATCAGCCCCAGCATTTT
TRBV19	many	TRBJ1-1	TRBD1	CASSTGQLNTEAFF	TGTGCCAGTAGTACGGGACAGCTGAACACTGAAGCTTTCTTT
TRBV29-1	.	TRBJ2-1	TRBD2	CHGGAGGGEQFF	TGCCATGGTGGAGCGGGGGGTGGTGAGCAGTTCTTC
TRBV5-6	.	TRBJ1-3	.	CASSMVLSGNTIYF	TGTGCCAGCAGCATGGTACTCTCTGGAAACACCATATATTTT
TRBV24-1	.	TRBJ2-3	.	CATSELEDTQYF	TGTGCCACCAGTGAACTCGAGGATACGCAGTATTTT
TRBV7-6	.	TRBJ2-7	TRBD1	CASSRQGNYDYDEQYF	TGTGCCAGCAGCCGACAGGGAAACTATGACTACGACGAGCAGTACTTC
TRBV7-9	.	TRBJ1-2	TRBD1	CASSYSTGGRANYGYTF	TGTGCCAGCAGCTACTCGACAGGGGGCCGGGCTAACTATGGCTACACCTTC
TRBV18	once	TRBJ1-1	TRBD1	CASSLDRGQATEAFF	TGTGCCAGCTCACTCGACAGGGGGCAAGCCACTGAAGCTTTCTTT
TRBV10-3	.	TRBJ1-6	.	CAIGDGINSPLHF	TGTGCCATCGGAGACGGAATTAATTCACCCCTCCACTTT
TRBV21-1	.	TRBJ2-2	.	CASSRKRRDRGTGELFF	TGTGCCAGCAGCAGAAAACGCCGGGACAGGGGAACCGGGGAGCTGTTTTTT
TRBV19	.	TRBJ2-2	TRBD2	CASNAGSGRTKNTGELFF	TGTGCCAGTAACGCGGGTAGCGGGAGGACGAAAAACACCGGGGAGCTGTTTTTT
TRBV18	.	TRBJ1-4	.	CASSPQSGGAREKLFF	TGTGCCAGCTCACCCCAGTCGGGGGGCGCTCGGGAAAAACTGTTTTTT
TRBV28	.	TRBJ1-2	TRBD1	CASSLGRQGGYYGYTF	TGTGCCAGCAGTTTAGGGAGGCAGGGGGGATACTATGGCTACACCTTC
TRBV30	.	TRBJ2-3	TRBD2	CAWSVLTSGTDTQYF	TGTGCCTGGAGTGTACTGACTAGCGGCACAGATACGCAGTATTTT
TRBV6-5	.	TRBJ1-4	.	CASRRTATNEKLFF	TGTGCCAGCAGGAGGACAGCAACTAATGAAAAACTGTTTTTT
TRBV6-5	.	TRBJ2-7	.	CASNRDPGAYEQYF	TGTGCCAGCAACAGGGACCCAGGGGCTTACGAGCAGTACTTC
TRBV19	.	TRBJ1-1	TRBD1	CASKGTGGLSTEAFF	TGTGCCAGTAAGGGTACAGGGGGCTTGAGCACTGAAGCTTTCTTT
TRBV18	.	TRBJ2-1	.	CASSPIKSGYNEQFF	TGTGCCAGCTCACCTATTAAATCCGGGTACAATGAGCAGTTCTTC
TRBV6-5	.	TRBJ2-2	.	CASRDNSGELFF	TGTGCCAGCAGGGATAACAGCGGGGAGCTGTTTTTT
TRBV30	.	TRBJ1-2	.	CAWTVPGYGYTF	TGTGCCTGGACTGTCCCCGGCTATGGCTACACCTTC
TRBV6-2/TRBV6-3	.	TRBJ2-7	.	CASSRLYEQYF	TGTGCCAGCAGCCGCCTATACGAGCAGTACTTC
TRBV6-5	.	TRBJ2-5	.	CASSREPGSVETQYF	TGTGCCAGCAGTAGGGAACCAGGGTCGGTGGAGACCCAGTACTTC
TRBV5-1	many	TRBJ2-2	.	CASSWKAPAAGELFF	TGCGCCAGCAGCTGGAAGGCCCCGGCGGCCGGGGAGCTGTTTTTT
TRBV18	.	TRBJ1-4	.	CASSGGMDEKLFF	TGTGCCAGCTCAGGAGGGATGGATGAAAAACTGTTTTTT
TRBV27	.	TRBJ1-2	TRBD1	CASKRGTGGSANYGYTF	TGTGCCAGCAAACGTGGGACAGGGGGCAGCGCTAACTATGGCTACACCTTC